This section outlines one T cell receptor (beta chain) sequence together with its context. Its antigen remains unknown. Other DNA sequences of this sample code for an identical CDR3. The junction had 2 bases not matched to a gene; V was cut back by 0 bases and J by 3 bases. CDR1 is SGDLS and CDR2 is YYNGEE in the germline V gene. The length of the CDR3 is 15 residues. Clones were read by immunoSEQ multiplex PCR, and TCRdb kept only the in-frame ones, dropping some. The repertoire holds some 330,000 clones, with approximately 90% as singletons. The data stem from a study of cytomegalovirus exposure and HLA in healthy donors. Findings of the study overall: In a later analysis, first-cohort TCR clusters were found to tend to co-occur in the approximately 120 validation repertoires. Cytomegalovirus status was reportedly diagnosed by the classifier with high sensitivity and specificity. In vitro checks showed that a few CMV-associated chains really do target CMV antigens. Cytomegalovirus association was listed for around 170 TCR beta chains.

The source of this sequence is a woman between 18 and 29 years old in good health and CMV-seronegative. The chain is built from TRBV9 and TRBJ2-1; 8 bases align to TRBD2. Sequenced sample: PBMCs. The CDR3 region is CASSVGAGGYNEQFF. The CDR3 DNA sequence: TGTGCCAGCAGCGTAGGGGCGGGGGGCTACAATGAGCAGTTCTTC.